This paragraph covers one TCR beta chain sequence. Its antigen remains unknown. At one boundary the junction diverges from the germline segment, which might be a read error. This record belongs to a study of tumor-infiltrating lymphocytes in glioblastoma multiforme. Study observations and caveats: Unequal TCR RNA per T cell might skew measured clone sizes. Only one glioblastoma patient had TCR and mutation analysis. T cells were not sorted into functional subsets.

Multiple V-beta primers and a C-beta primer amplified TCRB from RNA. No unique molecular identifiers were described for these TCRB libraries. MiXCR was run by TCRdb on the multiplex PCR reads, yielding one entry per CDR3 protein. The sample consists of 30,000 or so distinct CDR3 sequences, 50% to 75% of them appearing once. There are 15 residues in the CDR3. Germline loops: CDR1 MNHEY, CDR2 SVGEGT. V is TRBV6-2 or TRBV6-3 and J is TRBJ2-6; maybe TRBD1 (5 bases). This TCR was recovered from a male donor with glioblastoma. Sequences were obtained from brain tumor tissue. The CDR3 bases are TGTGCCAGCAGTTCGATAGCCTCTGGGGCCAACGTCCTGACCTTC. Its translation is CASSSIASGANVLTF.